This T cell receptor beta chain stems from a study of T cell responses to AZD1222 COVID-19 vaccine (dated by TCRdb to about 2021). In the study overall: A total of under 250 trial participants underwent TCR sequencing, of whom 207 had received two doses of AZD1222 and 26 had received two doses of the MenACWY control vaccine. Trial participants were enrolled by age into 18-55, 56-69 and 70-plus year subgroups, with about 150, 28 and 57 TCR-sequenced participants respectively. The paper as a whole reports these results and caveats: Vaccine-associated CD4 TCRs spanned the whole spike protein, with dominant responses in regions 160-218 and 743-854. After two AZD1222 doses, both the breadth and the depth of spike-specific TCRs were significantly higher than at day 0 and than in MenACWY recipients. Conclusions about previously exposed vaccinees were limited because only a handful of AZD1222 recipients were SARS-CoV-2 seropositive at baseline. In the small 56-69-year group, the increase in depth fell short of significance, most likely because of low power. No day 14 peak-response samples were available, so repertoires were characterized only after the peak T cell response. Nearly half of unique spike-specific TCRs reportedly recognized epitopes outside regions mutated in the B.1.351 and B.1.1.7 variants. Participants were mostly white British, with more females than males. The authors suggested clonal diversity may have been underestimated.

Points on this clone: Its antigen is unknown. The record has no base qualities; no much larger clone is one base away.

The CDR3 regions of human TCRbeta chains were subjected to immunosequencing. The paper's data handling went like this. TCRs in the repertoires were compared against a reference library of SARS-CoV-2-specific TCRs that had been generated with the MIRA antigen-specificity platform. Breadth was defined as the fraction of unique TCRs that were SARS-CoV-2-associated, and depth was defined as the fraction of total T cells that were SARS-CoV-2-associated. Using the MIRA data, every spike-specific TCR was mapped to the spike region that the TCR reacted to and assigned to either a CD4 or a CD8 class. Log10-transformed breadth and depth values were compared by one-way ANOVA with Sidak's multiple comparisons tests. In TCRdb, the immuneACCESS table is reduced to in-frame sequences with V and J assigned. These tables do not hold every clone; where another copy was compared, an unresolved V gene accounts for under half, and the others remain unexplained. V, J and clone size reflect that table, while D and trimming were determined from the DNA. Present in this sample are about 150,000 clones, 90% of which were seen just once. The leading ten clones occupy about 3.2% of the sample.

V drops 3 bases and J drops 0 bases, leaving 5 bases in between. CDR1 is given as MRHNA and CDR2 as SNTAGT, both from the germline V gene. The CDR3 starts with the cysteine, ends with the phenylalanine, and has 13 residues. The retained sequence is limited to the CDR3, 39 bases, with the frame set at the first base. Per the publication, the time point label means: about 28 days (+/-7) after the second vaccine dose. AZD1222 recipients whose second dose came at about 4 weeks and those whose second dose came at about 12 weeks were combined into one group, since spike-specific TCR depth and breadth did not differ between the two schedules. Vaccinee samples came from UK trials COV001 and COV002, including a single-blind randomized controlled phase 2/3 trial of AZD1222 (ChAdOx1 nCoV-19) in healthy adults. For TCRbeta chain sequencing, PBMC samples from trial participants were taken at day 0 and at day 28 after the second dose.

The receptor was isolated from an adult who received the AZD1222 COVID-19 vaccine. Sequences were derived from peripheral blood, sampled 28 days after the second AZD1222 dose. The chain is assembled from TRBV6-4 and TRBJ1-2; no D gene can be assigned with confidence. The CDR3 region has the sequence CASSEQANYGYTF. The nucleotide sequence reads TGTGCCAGCAGTGAGCAAGCTAACTATGGCTACACCTTC.